This T cell receptor (beta chain) was identified during a study of cytomegalovirus exposure and HLA in healthy donors. Whole-study context: Tens of millions of unique TCRs from HLA-typed donors were held in an early release of data. The study's findings and limits: In vitro work confirmed that a few CMV-associated chains recognize CMV antigens. Per published reports, the classifier diagnosed cytomegalovirus status with high specificity and sensitivity.

The PCR was carried out with 60 Vbeta primers and 13 Jbeta primers. Repertoires were generated with immunoSEQ multiplex PCR, while TCRdb's copy carries only in-frame clones and drops some. The table records some 99,000 clones, under 75% of them present only once. Details on this clone: The antigen is unknown.

Germline V gene sequence: CDR1 LNHDA, CDR2 SQIVND (reference sequence). CDR3 length: 16 residues. J gave up 3 bases and V 1 base, and 3 bases lay outside the gene matches. All the people who gave samples were healthy bone marrow donors. The sample was PBMCs. This sequence was found in a female donor in good health and CMV-seronegative. J is TRBJ2-3 and V is TRBV19, with 11 bases lining up with TRBD2. CDR3 in DNA: TGTGCCAGTAGTATAGGGGCTAGCGGGAGGACAGATACGCAGTATTTT. Protein: CASSIGASGRTDTQYF.